The entry below describes one T cell receptor beta chain. The data belong to a study of shared clonotypes between healthy human individuals. Libraries were prepared by immunoSEQ multiplex PCR; TCRdb keeps only in-frame clonotypes and omits some of them. The repertoire holds some 1.5 million clones, with 98% as singletons. Germline V gene data show CDR1 as MDHEN and CDR2 as SYDVKM. This CDR3 is 14 amino acids long. V shed 6 bases and J shed 4 bases, with 15 bases lying between them. Every contributor of samples was a Caucasian grown-up residing in Nashville, Tennessee. The J gene is TRBJ2-5, the V gene TRBV28, with D uncertain. Sequencing was done on a sample of naive CD4+ T cells sorted from blood. Subset here: CD45RA+ positively selected. The source is a man aged 25-45 years in good health. The CDR3 region is CASRSSPAAETQYF. In nucleotides, the CDR3 is TGTGCCAGCAGGTCATCACCGGCAGCAGAGACCCAGTACTTC.